This record looks at one T cell receptor beta chain sequence and its context. The antigen is not known. This sample is drawn from a study of CD8 T cell repertoires and HIV-1 epitope variants. Trimming removed 6 bases from V and 1 base from J, with 9 bases in between. The length of the CDR3 is 13 residues. Germline CDR1 is MNHNS and CDR2 is SASEGT. Measured with immunoSEQ multiplex PCR; TCRdb has only the in-frame clones, and not every one. This sample has 6,000 to 8,000 clones, with roughly 70% found just once. The sequenced sample was cultured CD8+ T cells derived from PBMCs. This chain links TRBV6-1 with TRBJ1-1, with a weak D call TRBD1 (5 bases). The sequence was collected from a male donor with HIV. The CDR3, as DNA: TGTGCCAGCAGGTCAACAGGGAACACTGAAGCTTTCTTT. Translating gives CASRSTGNTEAFF.